This T cell receptor (beta chain) was sequenced in a study of blood T cell repertoires in COVID-19. For the study at large: Both acute and convalescent COVID-19 samples were obtained from the United States, Italy and Spain. PBMCs, B-cell-depleted T cells, or T cells were the source of the cDNA or gDNA that made up the material.

In germline, CDR1 is SGHRS, CDR2 YFSETQ. V gave up 3 bases and J gave up 6 bases; unmatched junction bases: 1. The CDR3 is 14 residues long. Authors' analysis steps: Quantification of nucleated cells was approximated via reference gene primer amplification. Sequencing was performed with immunoSEQ multiplex PCR; in TCRdb, only in-frame clones are kept and a portion is missing. That table furnishes V, J and clone size, whereas the DNA furnished D and trimming. The table includes roughly 290,000 clones, approximately 80% detected once. The chain couples TRBV5-1 to TRBJ2-7; 15 nucleotides match TRBD2. The clonotype originates from a woman in her forties or fifties with active or convalescent COVID-19. The sequencing input was peripheral blood. CDR3 in DNA: TGCGCCAGCAGCTCGGGACTAGCGGGAGGCGAGCAGTACTTC. Translated: CASSSGLAGGEQYF.